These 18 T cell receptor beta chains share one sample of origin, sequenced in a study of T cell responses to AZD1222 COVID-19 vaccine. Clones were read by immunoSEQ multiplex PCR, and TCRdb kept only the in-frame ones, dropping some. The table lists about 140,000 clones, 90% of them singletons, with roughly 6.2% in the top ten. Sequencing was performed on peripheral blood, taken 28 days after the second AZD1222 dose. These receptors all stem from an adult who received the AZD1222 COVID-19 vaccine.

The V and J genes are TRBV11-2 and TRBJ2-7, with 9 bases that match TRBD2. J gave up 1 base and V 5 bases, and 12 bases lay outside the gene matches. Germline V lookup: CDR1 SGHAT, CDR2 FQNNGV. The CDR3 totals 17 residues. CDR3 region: CASSPQRLAGKSYEQYF. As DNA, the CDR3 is TGTGCCAGCAGCCCACAAAGGCTAGCGGGGAAATCCTACGAGCAGTACTTC. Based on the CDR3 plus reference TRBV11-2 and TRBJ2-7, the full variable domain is EAGVAQSPRYKIIEKRQSVAFWCNPISGHATLYWYQQILGQGPKLLIQFQNNGVVDDSQLPKDRFSAERLKGVDSTLKIQPAKLEDSAVYLCASSPQRLAGKSYEQYFGPGTRLTVT.

This chain's CDR3 is CAWSNSGRLIKAGETQYF. In DNA form, the CDR3 reads TGTGCCTGGAGTAATAGCGGGAGGTTAATTAAAGCGGGGGAGACCCAGTACTTC. The rearrangement joins TRBV30 to TRBJ2-5; 10 bases match TRBD2. The CDR3 is 18 amino acids. Per germline, CDR1 GTSNPN and CDR2 SVGIG (reference sequence). The ends lost 2 bases at V and 5 bases at J; junction bases unmatched: 17.

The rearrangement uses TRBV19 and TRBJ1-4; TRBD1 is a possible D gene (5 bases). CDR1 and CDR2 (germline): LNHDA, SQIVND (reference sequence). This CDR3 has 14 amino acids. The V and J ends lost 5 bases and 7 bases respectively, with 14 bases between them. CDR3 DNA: TGTGCCAGTAGTTGGACAAGGGAGCTTGAAAAACTGTTTTTT. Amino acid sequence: CASSWTRELEKLFF.

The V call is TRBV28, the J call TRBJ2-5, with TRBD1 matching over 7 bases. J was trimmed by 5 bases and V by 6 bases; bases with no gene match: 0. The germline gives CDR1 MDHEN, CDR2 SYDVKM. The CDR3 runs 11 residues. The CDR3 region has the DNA TGTGCCAGCAGCAGGGGGGAGACCCAGTACTTC. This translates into CASSRGETQYF.

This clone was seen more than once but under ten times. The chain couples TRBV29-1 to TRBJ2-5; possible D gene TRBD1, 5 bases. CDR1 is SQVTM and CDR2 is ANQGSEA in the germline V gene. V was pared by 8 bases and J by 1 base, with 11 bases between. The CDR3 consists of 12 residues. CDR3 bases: TGCAGCTTCGACAGATTCCAAGAGACCCAGTACTTC. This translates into CSFDRFQETQYF.

Here the CDR3 DNA reads TGTGCCAGCAGTGAAGGCCTCCTTAGTAAAAAACTGTTTTTT. Residues: CASSEGLLSKKLFF. V usage is TRBV6-1 and J usage is TRBJ1-4; D gene unclear. The germline V and J ends were trimmed by 1 base and 9 bases, with 12 bases remaining between them. Per the germline V gene, CDR1 is MNHNS and CDR2 is SASEGT. The length of the CDR3 is 14 residues.

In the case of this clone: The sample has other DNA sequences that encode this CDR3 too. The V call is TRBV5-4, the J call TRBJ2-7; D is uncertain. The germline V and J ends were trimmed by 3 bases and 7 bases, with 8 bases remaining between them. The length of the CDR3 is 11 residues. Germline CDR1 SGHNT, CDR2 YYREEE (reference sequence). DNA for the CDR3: TGTGCCAGCAGCTCCTCCGGGGAGCAGTACTTC. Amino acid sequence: CASSSSGEQYF.

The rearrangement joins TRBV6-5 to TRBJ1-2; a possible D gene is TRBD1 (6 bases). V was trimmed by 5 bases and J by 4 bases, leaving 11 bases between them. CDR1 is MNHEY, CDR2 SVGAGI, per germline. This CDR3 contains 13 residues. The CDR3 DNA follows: TGTGCCAGCAGTACTGGACAGTCCTATGGCTACACCTTC. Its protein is CASSTGQSYGYTF.

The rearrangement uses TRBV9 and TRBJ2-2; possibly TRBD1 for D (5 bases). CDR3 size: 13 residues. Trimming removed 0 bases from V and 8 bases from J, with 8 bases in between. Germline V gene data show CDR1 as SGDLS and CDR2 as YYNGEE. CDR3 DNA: TGTGCCAGCAGCGTAGGGCAGGGTGGGGAGCTGTTTTTT. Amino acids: CASSVGQGGELFF.

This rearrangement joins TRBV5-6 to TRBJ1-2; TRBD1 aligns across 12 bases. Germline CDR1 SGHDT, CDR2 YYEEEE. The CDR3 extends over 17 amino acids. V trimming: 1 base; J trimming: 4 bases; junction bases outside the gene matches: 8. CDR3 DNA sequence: TGTGCCAGCAGCTTGACGGGACAGGGGGCGCGTACCTATGGCTACACCTTC. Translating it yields CASSLTGQGARTYGYTF.

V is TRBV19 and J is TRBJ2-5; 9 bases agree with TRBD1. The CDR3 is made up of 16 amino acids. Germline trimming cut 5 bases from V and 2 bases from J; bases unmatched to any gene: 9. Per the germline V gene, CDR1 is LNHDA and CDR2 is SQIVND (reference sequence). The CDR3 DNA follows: TGTGCCAGTAGTGCCCTGGACAGGGGCTTTCAAGAGACCCAGTACTTC. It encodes CASSALDRGFQETQYF.

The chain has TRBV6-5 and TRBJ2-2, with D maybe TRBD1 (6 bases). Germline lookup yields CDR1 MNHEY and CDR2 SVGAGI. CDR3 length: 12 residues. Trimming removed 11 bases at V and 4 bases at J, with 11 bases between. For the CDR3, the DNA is TGTGCCGGTGGACAGACCACCGGGGAGCTGTTTTTT. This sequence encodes CAGGQTTGELFF.

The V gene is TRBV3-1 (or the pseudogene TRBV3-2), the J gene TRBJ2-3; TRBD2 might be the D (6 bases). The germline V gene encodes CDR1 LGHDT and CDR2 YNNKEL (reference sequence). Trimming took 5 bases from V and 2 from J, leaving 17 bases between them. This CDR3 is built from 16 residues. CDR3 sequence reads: CASSTTGTSLTDTQYF. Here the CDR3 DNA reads TGTGCCAGCAGCACAACCGGGACTTCCCTCACAGATACGCAGTATTTT.

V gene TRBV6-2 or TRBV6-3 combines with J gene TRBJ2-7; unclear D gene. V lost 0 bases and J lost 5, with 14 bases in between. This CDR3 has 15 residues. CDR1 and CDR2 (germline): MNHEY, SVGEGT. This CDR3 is CASSYSAASRNEQYF. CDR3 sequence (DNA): TGTGCCAGCAGTTACTCGGCCGCCTCGAGGAACGAGCAGTACTTC.

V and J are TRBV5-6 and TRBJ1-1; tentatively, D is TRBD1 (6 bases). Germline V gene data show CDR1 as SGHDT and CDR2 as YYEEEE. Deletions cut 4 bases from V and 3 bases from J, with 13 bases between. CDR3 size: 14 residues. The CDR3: CASSPLNRDTEAFF. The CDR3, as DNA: TGTGCCAGCAGCCCTTTAAACAGGGACACTGAAGCTTTCTTT. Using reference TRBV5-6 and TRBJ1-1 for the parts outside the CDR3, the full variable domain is DAGVTQSPTHLIKTRGQQVTLRCSPKSGHDTVSWYQQALGQGPQFIFQYYEEEERQRGNFPDRFSGHQFPNYSSELNVNALLLGDSALYLCASSPLNRDTEAFFGQGTRLTVV.

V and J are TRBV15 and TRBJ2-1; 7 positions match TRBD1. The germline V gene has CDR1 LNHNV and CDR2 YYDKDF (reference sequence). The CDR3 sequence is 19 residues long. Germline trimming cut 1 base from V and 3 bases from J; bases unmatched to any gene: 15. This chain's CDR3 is CATSRGLQGELTLYNEQFF. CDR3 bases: TGTGCCACCAGCAGAGGCCTCCAGGGGGAACTTACCCTCTACAATGAGCAGTTCTTC.

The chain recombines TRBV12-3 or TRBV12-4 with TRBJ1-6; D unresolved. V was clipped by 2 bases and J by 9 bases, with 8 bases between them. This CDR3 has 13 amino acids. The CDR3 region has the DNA TGTGCCAGCAGTTTATCGGAGGTTTCACCCCTCCACTTT. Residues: CASSLSEVSPLHF.

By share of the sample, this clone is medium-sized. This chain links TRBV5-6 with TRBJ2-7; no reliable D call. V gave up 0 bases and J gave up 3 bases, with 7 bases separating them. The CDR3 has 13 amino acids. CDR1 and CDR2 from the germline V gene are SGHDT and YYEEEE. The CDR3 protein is CASSLAGSYEQYF. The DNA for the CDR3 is TGTGCCAGCAGCTTGGCGGGCAGCTACGAGCAGTACTTC. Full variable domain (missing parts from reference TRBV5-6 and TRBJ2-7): DAGVTQSPTHLIKTRGQQVTLRCSPKSGHDTVSWYQQALGQGPQFIFQYYEEEERQRGNFPDRFSGHQFPNYSSELNVNALLLGDSALYLCASSLAGSYEQYFGPGTRLTVT.